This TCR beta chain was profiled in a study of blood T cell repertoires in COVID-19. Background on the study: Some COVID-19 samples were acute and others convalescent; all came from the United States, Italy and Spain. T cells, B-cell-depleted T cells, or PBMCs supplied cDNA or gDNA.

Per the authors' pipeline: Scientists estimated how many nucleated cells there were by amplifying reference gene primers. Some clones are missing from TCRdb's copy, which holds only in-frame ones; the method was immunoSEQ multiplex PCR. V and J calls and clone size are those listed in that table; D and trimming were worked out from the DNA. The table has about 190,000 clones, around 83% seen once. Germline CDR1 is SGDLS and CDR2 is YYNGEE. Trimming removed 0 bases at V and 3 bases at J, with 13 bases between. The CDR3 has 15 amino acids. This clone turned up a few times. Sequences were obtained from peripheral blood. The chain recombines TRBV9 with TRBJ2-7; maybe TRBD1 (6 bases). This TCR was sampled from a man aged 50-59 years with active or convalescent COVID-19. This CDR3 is CASSVGSGQLYEQYF. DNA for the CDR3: TGTGCCAGCAGCGTAGGGTCCGGACAGCTCTACGAGCAGTACTTC.